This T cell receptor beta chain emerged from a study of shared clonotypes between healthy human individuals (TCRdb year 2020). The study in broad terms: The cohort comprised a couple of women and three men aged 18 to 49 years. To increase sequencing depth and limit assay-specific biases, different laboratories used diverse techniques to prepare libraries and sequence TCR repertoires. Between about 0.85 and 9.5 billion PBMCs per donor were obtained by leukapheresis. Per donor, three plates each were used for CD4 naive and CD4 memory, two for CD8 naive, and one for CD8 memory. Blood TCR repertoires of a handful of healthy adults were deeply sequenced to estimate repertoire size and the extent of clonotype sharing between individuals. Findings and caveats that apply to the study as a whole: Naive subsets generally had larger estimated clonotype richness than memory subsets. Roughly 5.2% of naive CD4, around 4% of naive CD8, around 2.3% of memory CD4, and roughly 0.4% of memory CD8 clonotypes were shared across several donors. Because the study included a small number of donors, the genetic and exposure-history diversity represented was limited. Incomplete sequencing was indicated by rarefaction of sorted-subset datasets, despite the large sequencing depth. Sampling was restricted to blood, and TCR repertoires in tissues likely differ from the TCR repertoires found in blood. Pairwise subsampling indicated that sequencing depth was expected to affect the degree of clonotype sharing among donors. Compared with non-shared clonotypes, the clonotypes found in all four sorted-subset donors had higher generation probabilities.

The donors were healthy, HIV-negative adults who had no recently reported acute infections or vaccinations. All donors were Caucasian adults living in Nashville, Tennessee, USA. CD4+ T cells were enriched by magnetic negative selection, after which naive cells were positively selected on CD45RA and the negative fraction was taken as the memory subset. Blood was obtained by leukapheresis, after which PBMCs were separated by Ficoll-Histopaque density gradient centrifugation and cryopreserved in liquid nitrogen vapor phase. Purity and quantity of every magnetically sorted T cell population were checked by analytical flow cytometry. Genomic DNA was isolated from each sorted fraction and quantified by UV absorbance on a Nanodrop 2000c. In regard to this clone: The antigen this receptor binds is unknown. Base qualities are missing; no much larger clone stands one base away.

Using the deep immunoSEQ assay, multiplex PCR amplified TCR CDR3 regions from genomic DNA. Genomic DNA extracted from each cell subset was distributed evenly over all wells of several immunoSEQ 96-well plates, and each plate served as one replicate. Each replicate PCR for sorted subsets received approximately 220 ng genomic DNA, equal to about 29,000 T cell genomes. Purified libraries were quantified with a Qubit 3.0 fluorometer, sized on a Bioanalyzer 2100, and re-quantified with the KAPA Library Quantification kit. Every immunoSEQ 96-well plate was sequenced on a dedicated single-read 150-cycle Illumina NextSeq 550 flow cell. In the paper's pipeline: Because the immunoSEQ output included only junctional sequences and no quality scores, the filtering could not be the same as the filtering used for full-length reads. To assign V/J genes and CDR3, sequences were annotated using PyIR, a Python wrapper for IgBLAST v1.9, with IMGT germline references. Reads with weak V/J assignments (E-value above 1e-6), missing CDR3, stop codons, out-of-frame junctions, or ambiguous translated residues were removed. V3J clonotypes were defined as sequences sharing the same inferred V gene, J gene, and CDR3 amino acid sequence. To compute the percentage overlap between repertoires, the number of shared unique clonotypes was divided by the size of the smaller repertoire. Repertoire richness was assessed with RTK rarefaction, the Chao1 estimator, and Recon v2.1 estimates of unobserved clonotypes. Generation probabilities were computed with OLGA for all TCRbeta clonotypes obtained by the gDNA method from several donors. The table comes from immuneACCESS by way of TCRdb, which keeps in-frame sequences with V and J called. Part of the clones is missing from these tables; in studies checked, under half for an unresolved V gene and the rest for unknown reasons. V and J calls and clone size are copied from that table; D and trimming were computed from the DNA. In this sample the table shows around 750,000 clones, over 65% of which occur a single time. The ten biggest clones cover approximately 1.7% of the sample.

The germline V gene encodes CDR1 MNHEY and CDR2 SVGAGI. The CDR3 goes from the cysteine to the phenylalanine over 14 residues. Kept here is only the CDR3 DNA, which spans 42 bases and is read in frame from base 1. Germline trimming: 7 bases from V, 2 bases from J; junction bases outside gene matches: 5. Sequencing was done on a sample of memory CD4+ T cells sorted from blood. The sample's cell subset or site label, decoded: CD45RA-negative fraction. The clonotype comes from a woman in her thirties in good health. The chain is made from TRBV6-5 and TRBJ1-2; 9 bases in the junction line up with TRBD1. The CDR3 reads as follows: CASTRGTGNYGYTF. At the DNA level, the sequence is TGTGCCAGCACACGGGGGACAGGGAACTATGGCTACACCTTC.